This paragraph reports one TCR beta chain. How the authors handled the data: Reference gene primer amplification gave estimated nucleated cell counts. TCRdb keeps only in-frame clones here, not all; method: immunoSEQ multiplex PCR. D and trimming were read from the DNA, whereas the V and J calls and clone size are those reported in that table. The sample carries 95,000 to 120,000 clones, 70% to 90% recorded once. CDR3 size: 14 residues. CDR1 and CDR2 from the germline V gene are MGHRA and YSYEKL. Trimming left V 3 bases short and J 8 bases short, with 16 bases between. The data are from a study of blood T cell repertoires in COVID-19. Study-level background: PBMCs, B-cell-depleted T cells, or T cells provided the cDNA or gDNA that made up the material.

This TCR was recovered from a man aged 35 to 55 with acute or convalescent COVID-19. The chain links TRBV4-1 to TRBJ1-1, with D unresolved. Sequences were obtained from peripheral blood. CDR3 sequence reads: CASSHPARGTEAFF. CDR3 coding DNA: TGCGCCAGCAGCCATCCCGCTCGGGGAACCGAAGCTTTCTTT.